The 26 T cell receptor beta chains reported below all come from one sample, sequenced in a study of cytotoxic CD8 clonotypes in ibrutinib-treated CLL. Some clones are missing from TCRdb's copy, which holds only in-frame ones; the method was immunoSEQ multiplex PCR. This sample has 250,000 to 350,000 clones, with more than 70% found just once. The sequencing used PBMCs, collected at disease progression, from a patient treated with ibrutinib. The source of these receptors is a human donor with chronic lymphocytic leukemia.

This clone was counted only a few times. J is TRBJ1-2 and V is TRBV5-6; D gene unclear. Germline CDR1 SGHDT, CDR2 YYEEEE. This CDR3 spans 13 amino acids. The V end was cut by 4 bases, the J end by 4 bases, with 11 bases between. The DNA for the CDR3 is TGTGCCAGCAGCCCGGAACACCTCTATGGCTACACCTTC. It codes for CASSPEHLYGYTF.

The chain uses TRBV5-1 and TRBJ2-1; 8 nucleotides match TRBD2. The CDR3 is made up of 18 amino acids. Germline V lookup: CDR1 SGHRS, CDR2 YFSETQ. V trimming: 1 base; J trimming: 8 bases; junction bases outside the gene matches: 17. CDR3 bases: TGCGCCAGCAGCTTGCCGTCATACGGGGGGGCCGGGGGCGATGAGCAGTTCTTC. Amino acids: CASSLPSYGGAGGDEQFF.

The rearrangement links TRBV21-1 to TRBJ2-1. TRBV21-1 is designated a pseudogene. The CDR3 length is 14 residues. The CDR3 is CASSLRGGNNEQFF. The CDR3 bases are TGTGCCAGCAGCCTGCGAGGGGGGAACAATGAGCAGTTCTTC.

The chain joins TRBV7-6 to TRBJ2-3; unclear D gene. There are 11 residues in the CDR3. V was clipped by 5 bases and J by 6 bases, with 6 bases between them. CDR1 and CDR2 (germline): SGHVS, FNYEAQ. The CDR3 DNA follows: TGTGCCAGCAGCACGGGCGATACGCAGTATTTT. Translation: CASSTGDTQYF.

The table lists this clone with many counts. V and J are TRBV6-5 and TRBJ1-2; a weak D match, TRBD1 (5 bases). This CDR3 has 13 residues. The V end was cut by 6 bases, the J end by 4 bases, with 12 bases between. CDR1 and CDR2 from the germline V gene are MNHEY and SVGAGI. The CDR3 nucleotides read TGTGCCAGCAGAACCGGGACGGGCTATGGCTACACCTTC. Encoded protein: CASRTGTGYGYTF.

V gene TRBV9 combines with J gene TRBJ2-7; TRBD1 or TRBD2 may be the D gene (7 bases each). Germline CDR1 and CDR2: SGDLS and YYNGEE. The ends were cut back, 0 bases at V and 4 bases at J, with 14 bases in the middle. The CDR3 is 15 residues long. Written as DNA, the CDR3 is TGTGCCAGCAGCGTAGAGTCAGGGGGGGTTTACGAGCAGTACTTC. Translation gives CASSVESGGVYEQYF.

The V gene is TRBV29-1, the J gene TRBJ2-1, with D unclear. Per the germline V gene, CDR1 is SQVTM and CDR2 is ANQGSEA. The CDR3 spans 11 residues. The germline V and J ends were trimmed by 1 base and 14 bases, with 12 bases remaining between them. The CDR3 coding sequence is TGCAGCGTTGAAGCCGGATATGCCAAGTTCTTC. This encodes CSVEAGYAKFF.

This clone was counted once. The chain recombines TRBV7-2 with TRBJ1-5, with 7 bases identical to TRBD1. Germline V gene sequence: CDR1 SGHTA, CDR2 FQGNSA. The CDR3 spans 18 residues. Trimming cost V 1 base and J 0 bases; bases outside gene matches: 9. The CDR3 is CASSLGQGPSYSNQPQHF. In nucleotides, the CDR3 is TGTGCCAGCAGCTTAGGACAGGGACCGTCTTATAGCAATCAGCCCCAGCATTTT.

The chain carries TRBV2 and TRBJ1-5, with 11 bases fitting TRBD1. The germline gives CDR1 SNHLY, CDR2 FYNNEI. V lost 6 bases to trimming and J lost 8 bases; unmatched junction nucleotides: 6. This CDR3 spans 14 amino acids. The CDR3: CASSLRGQGEPQHF. The CDR3 DNA is TGTGCCAGCAGCCTTAGGGGACAGGGGGAGCCCCAGCATTTT.

This clone was seen a single time. The J gene is TRBJ1-1, the V gene TRBV25-1; D is unresolved. Trimming took off 10 bases at V and 0 bases at J, with 12 bases between the two ends. CDR1 MGHDK and CDR2 SYGVNS come from the germline V gene. CDR3 length: 13 residues. In nucleotides, the CDR3 is TGTGCCACCGCCGGGCCAATGAACACTGAAGCTTTCTTT. Protein sequence: CATAGPMNTEAFF. The entire variable domain, with the rest obtained from reference TRBV25-1 and TRBJ1-1, is as follows: EADIYQTPRYLVIGTGKKITLECSQTMGHDKMYWYQQDPGMELHLIHYSYGVNSTEKGDLSSESTVSRIRTEHFPLTLESARPSHTSQYLCATAGPMNTEAFFGQGTRLTVV.

V and J are TRBV6-1 and TRBJ2-1; TRBD1 matches at 9 bases. Germline V CDR1 and CDR2: MNHNS, SASEGT. V lost 4 bases and J lost 8; bases outside the gene matches: 12. CDR3 length equals 16 residues. CDR3 sequence (DNA): TGTGCCAGCAGTGCCACCTCGGGTTGGACAGGGGATGAGCAGTTCTTC. It yields the protein CASSATSGWTGDEQFF.

The J gene is TRBJ1-1, the V gene TRBV5-1; D is unclear. CDR3 length: 15 residues. Germline V gives CDR1 SGHRS, CDR2 YFSETQ. V lost 2 bases, J lost 0 bases, and 11 bases lay in between. CDR3 nucleotides: TGCGCCAGCAGCTTAGTGGATAGATTGAACACTGAAGCTTTCTTT. Translating gives CASSLVDRLNTEAFF.

This rearrangement joins TRBV5-1 to TRBJ1-6, with D possibly TRBD1 on 5 matching bases. The V gene lost 0 bases and the J gene lost 4 bases, with 8 bases spanning the gap. The CDR3 has 15 amino acids. Germline V gives CDR1 SGHRS, CDR2 YFSETQ. CDR3 DNA: TGCGCCAGCAGCTTGGGGACACTATATAATTCACCCCTCCACTTT. Translating gives CASSLGTLYNSPLHF.

The J gene is TRBJ1-4, the V gene TRBV7-2; the D gene is possibly TRBD1 (5 bases). The CDR3 covers 15 residues. CDR1 and CDR2 from the germline V gene are SGHTA and FQGNSA. Deletions cut 1 base from V and 8 bases from J, with 14 bases between. This CDR3 reads CASSLVQGAGEKLFF. The CDR3 DNA sequence: TGTGCCAGCAGCTTAGTTCAGGGAGCGGGGGAAAAACTGTTTTTT.

This rearrangement joins TRBV10-1 to TRBJ2-1; the match to TRBD2 covers 11 bases. The V and J ends lost 4 bases and 0 bases, in that order; junction bases with no gene match: 5. The CDR3 is 17 amino acids. Germline loops: CDR1 WNHNN, CDR2 SYGVQD (reference sequence). The CDR3 loop reads CASSGLAGISSYNEQFF. The CDR3 coding sequence is TGCGCCAGCAGTGGACTAGCGGGGATAAGCTCCTACAATGAGCAGTTCTTC.

This clone showed up just a few times. V gene TRBV9 combines with J gene TRBJ1-2; D remains unclear. CDR3 length: 12 residues. Germline V gene lookup returns CDR1 SGDLS and CDR2 YYNGEE. Trimming shortened V by 6 bases and J by 3 bases, and 9 bases separated the two germline ends. CDR3 residues: CASMRSDYGYTF. CDR3 coding DNA: TGTGCCAGCATGCGTAGTGACTATGGCTACACCTTC.

The chain uses TRBV30 and TRBJ1-5; D not certain. Germline V gene data show CDR1 as GTSNPN and CDR2 as SVGIG (reference sequence). CDR3 length: 13 residues. V gave up 4 bases and J gave up 0 bases, with 7 bases separating them. The CDR3 is CAWTDYSNQPQHF. CDR3 nucleotide sequence: TGTGCCTGGACAGACTATAGCAATCAGCCCCAGCATTTT.

J is TRBJ1-4 and V is TRBV4-1; D possibly corresponds to TRBD1 (5 bases). Germline CDR1 MGHRA, CDR2 YSYEKL. Trimming took off 4 bases at V and 3 bases at J, with 27 bases between the two ends. The CDR3 spans 20 residues. The CDR3 is CASSRLFGTATFEANEKLFF. DNA for the CDR3: TGCGCCAGCAGCCGCCTATTCGGGACCGCTACATTTGAAGCTAATGAAAAACTGTTTTTT.

This clone appeared once. The chain has TRBV5-5 and TRBJ2-5; TRBD2 agrees at 12 bases. Per germline, CDR1 SGHKS and CDR2 YYEKEE (reference sequence). CDR3 length: 17 amino acids. The V segment lost 0 bases and the J segment 6 bases; nucleotides outside the gene matches: 9. CDR3 protein: CASSLESSGGAVKTQYF. The CDR3 bases are TGTGCCAGCAGCTTGGAATCTAGCGGGGGGGCTGTGAAGACCCAGTACTTC. The whole variable domain, filled in from reference TRBV5-5 and TRBJ2-5, reads DAGVTQSPTHLIKTRGQQVTLRCSPISGHKSVSWYQQVLGQGPQFIFQYYEKEERGRGNFPDRFSARQFPNYSSELNVNALLLGDSALYLCASSLESSGGAVKTQYFGPGTRLLVL.

This clone was seen a single time. The J gene is TRBJ1-2, the V gene TRBV6-6; possibly TRBD1 for D (5 bases). Trimming pared 9 bases from V and 5 bases from J, leaving 13 bases between. The germline V gene encodes CDR1 MNHNY and CDR2 SVGAGI (reference sequence). The CDR3 length is 12 residues. CDR3 sequence: CASLLGPYGYTF. The CDR3 DNA sequence: TGTGCCAGTCTCTTGGGGCCATATGGCTACACCTTC.

The chain carries TRBV27 and TRBJ1-5, with D tentatively TRBD1 (6 bases). Germline CDR1 MNHEY, CDR2 SMNVEV (reference sequence). The CDR3 has 15 amino acids. With 5 bases removed from V and 7 bases from J, the gap between germline ends came to 18 bases. CDR3 sequence: CASSISGGVHQPQHF. The CDR3 bases are TGTGCCAGCAGTATTTCGGGGGGCGTTCACCAGCCCCAGCATTTT.

The chain carries TRBV18 and TRBJ2-7; 9 bases line up with TRBD2. V gave up 4 bases and J gave up 3 bases; unmatched junction bases: 4. Germline CDR1 KGHSH, CDR2 LQKENI. The CDR3 covers 14 residues. Here the CDR3 reads CASSLASGDYEQYF. DNA for the CDR3: TGTGCCAGCTCACTTGCTAGCGGGGACTACGAGCAGTACTTC.

With respect to this clone: Germline and junction disagree at one end, which may indicate a read error. The gene calls are TRBV27 and TRBJ2-2; D perhaps matches TRBD1 (6 bases). CDR3 size: 18 residues. CDR1 MNHEY and CDR2 SMNVEV come from the germline V gene (reference sequence). The CDR3 DNA reads as TGTGCCAGCAGTTCTCCAACACGGACAGCGATCGCCACCCGGGAGCTGTTTTTT. It yields the protein CASSSPTRTAIATRELFF.

The V and J genes are TRBV11-2 and TRBJ2-1; tentatively, D is TRBD1 or TRBD2 (6 bases each). Looked up from germline, CDR1 is SGHAT and CDR2 is FQNNGV. Trimming pared 8 bases from V and 7 bases from J, leaving 9 bases between. The CDR3 is made up of 11 amino acids. CDR3 sequence: CASRRGNEQFF. Here the CDR3 DNA reads TGTGCCAGCCGGAGGGGGAATGAGCAGTTCTTC.

This clone was seen only a few times. The CDR3 coding sequence is TGCGCCAGCAGCTTACCACCGGGGAGCGGCTCCTACGAGCAGTACTTC. Translating gives CASSLPPGSGSYEQYF. The rearrangement uses TRBV5-1 and TRBJ2-7, with D maybe TRBD2 (5 bases). Germline V CDR1 and CDR2: SGHRS, YFSETQ. This CDR3 is 16 amino acids long. Trimming removed 2 bases from V and 0 bases from J, with 15 bases in between.

The chain couples TRBV12-5 to TRBJ2-1; 10 bases match TRBD1. With 5 bases clipped from V and 10 bases from J, the junction kept 11 bases outside the gene matches. Looked up from germline, CDR1 is LGHNT and CDR2 is FRNRAP. The CDR3 is 15 residues long. CDR3 in DNA: TGTGCTAGTGGTACCCCGGGACAGGGGCCAAAAGAGCAGTTCTTC. Its translation: CASGTPGQGPKEQFF.